The clone carrying this T cell receptor (beta chain) was recorded only once. Its antigen is unidentified. The CDR3 loop spans 16 amino acids. Germline loops: CDR1 MDHEN, CDR2 SYDVKM. V shed 9 bases, J shed 5 bases, and the junction held 14 bases outside the gene matches. TCRdb passed the reads through MiXCR, listing each CDR3 protein once. Of approximately 730 distinct CDR3 sequences listed, around 60% are singletons. There was RNA extracted from PBMCs, and the TCR library was made from it. American Thyroid Association guidelines defined Graves' disease diagnosis. The data were obtained in a study of regulatory T cells in long-lasting Graves disease. General study points: Preferential use of TRBV28, TRBJ1-2 and TRBJ2-5 was seen in persistent disease.

The source material was peripheral blood mononuclear cells (PBMCs), sampled with antithyroid drug treatment, in newly diagnosed or persistent Graves disease (not recorded which). This chain uses TRBV28 with TRBJ2-2, with 8 bases identical to TRBD2. The clonotype was recovered from a middle-aged woman with Graves disease. The DNA of the CDR3 is TGTGCCAGTCACGCTCGTTCGGGAGGGAGAACCGGGGAGCTGTTTTTT. As protein: CASHARSGGRTGELFF.